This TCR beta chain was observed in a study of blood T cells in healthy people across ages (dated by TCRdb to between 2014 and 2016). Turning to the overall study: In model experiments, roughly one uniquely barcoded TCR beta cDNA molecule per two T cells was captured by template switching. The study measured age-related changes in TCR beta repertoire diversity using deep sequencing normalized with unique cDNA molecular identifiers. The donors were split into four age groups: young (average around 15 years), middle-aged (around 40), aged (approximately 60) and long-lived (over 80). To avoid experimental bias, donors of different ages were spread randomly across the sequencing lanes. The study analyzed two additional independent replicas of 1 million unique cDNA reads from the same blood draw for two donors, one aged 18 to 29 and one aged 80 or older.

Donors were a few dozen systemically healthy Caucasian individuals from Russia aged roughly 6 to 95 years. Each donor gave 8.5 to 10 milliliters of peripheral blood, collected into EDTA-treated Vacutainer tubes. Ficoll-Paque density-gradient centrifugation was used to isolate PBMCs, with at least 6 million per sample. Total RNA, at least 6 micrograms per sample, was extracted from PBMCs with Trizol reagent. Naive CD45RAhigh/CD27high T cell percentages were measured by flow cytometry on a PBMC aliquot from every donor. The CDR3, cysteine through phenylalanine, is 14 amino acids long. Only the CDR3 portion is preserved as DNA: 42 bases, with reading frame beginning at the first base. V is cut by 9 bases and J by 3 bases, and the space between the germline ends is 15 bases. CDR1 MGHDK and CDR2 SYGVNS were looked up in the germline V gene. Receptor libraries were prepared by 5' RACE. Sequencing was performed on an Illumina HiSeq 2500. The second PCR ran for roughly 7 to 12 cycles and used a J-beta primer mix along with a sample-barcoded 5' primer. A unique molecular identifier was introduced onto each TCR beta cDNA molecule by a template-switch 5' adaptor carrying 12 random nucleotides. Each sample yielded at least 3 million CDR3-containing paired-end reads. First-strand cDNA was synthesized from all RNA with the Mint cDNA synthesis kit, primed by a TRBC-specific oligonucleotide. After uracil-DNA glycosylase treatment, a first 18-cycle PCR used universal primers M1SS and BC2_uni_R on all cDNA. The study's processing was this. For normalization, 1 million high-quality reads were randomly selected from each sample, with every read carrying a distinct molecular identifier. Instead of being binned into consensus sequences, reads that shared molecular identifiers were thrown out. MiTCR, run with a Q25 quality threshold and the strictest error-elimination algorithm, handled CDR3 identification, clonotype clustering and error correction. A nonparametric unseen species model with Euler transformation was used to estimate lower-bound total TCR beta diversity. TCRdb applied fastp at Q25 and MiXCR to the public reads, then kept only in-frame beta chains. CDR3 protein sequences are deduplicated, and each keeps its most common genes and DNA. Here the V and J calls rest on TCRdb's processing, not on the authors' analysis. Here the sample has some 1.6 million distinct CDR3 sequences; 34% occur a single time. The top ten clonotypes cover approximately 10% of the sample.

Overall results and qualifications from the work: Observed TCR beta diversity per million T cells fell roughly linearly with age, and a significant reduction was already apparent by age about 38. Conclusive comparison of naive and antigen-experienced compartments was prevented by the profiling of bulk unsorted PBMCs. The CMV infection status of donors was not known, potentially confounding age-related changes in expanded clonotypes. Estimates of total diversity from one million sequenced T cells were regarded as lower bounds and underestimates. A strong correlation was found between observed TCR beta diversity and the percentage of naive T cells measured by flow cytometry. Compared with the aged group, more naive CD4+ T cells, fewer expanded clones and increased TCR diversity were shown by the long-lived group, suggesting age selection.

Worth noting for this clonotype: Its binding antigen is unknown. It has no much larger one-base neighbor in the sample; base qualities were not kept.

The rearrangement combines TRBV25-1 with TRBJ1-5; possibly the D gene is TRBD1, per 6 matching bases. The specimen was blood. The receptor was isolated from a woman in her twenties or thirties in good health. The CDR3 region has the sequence CARVIRDTNQPQHF. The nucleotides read TGTGCCAGGGTAATCCGGGACACCAATCAGCCCCAGCATTTT.